These 25 T cell receptor beta chains came from one sample sequenced in a study of shared clonotypes between healthy human individuals. Profiled with immunoSEQ multiplex PCR; TCRdb holds only in-frame clones, not every one. The data hold approximately 1.9 million clones, with over 85% observed a single time. Cells designated naive CD8 were CD45RO-negative and were positively selected for CCR7, with terminally differentiated effector memory CD45RA+ cells excluded. What was sequenced was naive CD8+ T cells from PBMCs. These receptor sequences come from a man younger than 35 in good health. Some clones in this sample may be carry-over from other donors' samples.

The chain is built from TRBV28 and TRBJ1-4, with D maybe TRBD1 (5 bases). Germline loops: CDR1 MDHEN, CDR2 SYDVKM. The CDR3 spans 14 residues. V lost 4 bases and J 12 bases, leaving 18 bases between the germline ends. As DNA, the CDR3 is TGTGCCAGCAGTTATTACAGGTTTTCTGGGGAACTGTTTTTT. Protein sequence: CASSYYRFSGELFF.

The V and J genes are TRBV5-6 and TRBJ1-1, with D perhaps matching TRBD1 (5 bases). Germline CDR1 and CDR2: SGHDT and YYEEEE. V was clipped by 1 base and J by 2 bases, with 9 bases between them. CDR3 length: 14 amino acids. CDR3 coding DNA: TGTGCCAGCAGCTTGAGAGGGGCTAACACTGAAGCTTTCTTT. Its translation: CASSLRGANTEAFF.

This sequence joins TRBV28 and TRBJ2-1; D gene unclear. V was cut by 6 bases and J by 8 bases, with 32 bases left in between. CDR1 and CDR2 from the germline V gene are MDHEN and SYDVKM. There are 19 residues in the CDR3. The CDR3 reads CASSPRTSPTNPPWDEQFF. The CDR3 region has the DNA TGTGCCAGCAGCCCCAGGACCAGCCCAACAAACCCCCCGTGGGATGAGCAGTTCTTC.

This chain joins TRBV4-1 and TRBJ1-2; tentatively, D is TRBD1 (6 bases). CDR1 and CDR2 (germline): MGHRA, YSYEKL. The CDR3 is 12 amino acids. Trimming pared 1 base from V and 8 bases from J, leaving 8 bases between. CDR3 DNA: TGCGCCAGCAGCCAAGTGGGGGGCGGCTACACCTTC. It is translated as CASSQVGGGYTF.

V gene TRBV9 combines with J gene TRBJ1-4; no clear D. The CDR3 has 15 amino acids. Trimming pared 3 bases from V and 8 bases from J, leaving 17 bases between. CDR1 SGDLS and CDR2 YYNGEE come from the germline V gene. The CDR3 bases are TGTGCCAGCAGCGCAGCGGTGGAACAGTGGGAAAAACTGTTTTTT. Translation: CASSAAVEQWEKLFF.

The V gene is TRBV7-9, the J gene TRBJ2-1, with 12 bases identical to TRBD2. CDR3 length: 16 amino acids. Germline V gene lookup returns CDR1 SEHNR and CDR2 FQNEAQ (reference sequence). V lost 5 bases, J lost 2 bases, and 4 bases stayed unmatched. The CDR3: CASSRTSGEPYNEQFF. The CDR3 region has the DNA TGTGCCAGCAGCCGGACTAGCGGGGAGCCCTACAATGAGCAGTTCTTC.

The rearrangement joins TRBV27 to TRBJ2-1, with 8 bases identical to TRBD2. From germline, CDR1 is MNHEY and CDR2 SMNVEV (reference sequence). Trimming took 2 bases from V and 4 from J; bases not matched to a gene: 4. The CDR3 sequence is 15 residues long. The CDR3 here is CASSLDQRGYNEQFF. DNA for the CDR3: TGTGCCAGCAGTTTAGACCAGCGGGGGTACAATGAGCAGTTCTTC.

This clone has only a few counts. V and J are TRBV9 and TRBJ1-2; D is possibly TRBD1 (6 bases). CDR3 length: 14 amino acids. Trimming removed 0 bases at V and 3 bases at J, with 9 bases between. The germline CDR1 and CDR2 sequences are SGDLS and YYNGEE. The CDR3 protein is CASSVVTGHYGYTF. The CDR3 region has the DNA TGTGCCAGCAGCGTAGTTACAGGGCACTATGGCTACACCTTC.

This rearrangement joins TRBV28 to TRBJ2-7; D not certain. This CDR3 contains 13 residues. Germline CDR1 MDHEN, CDR2 SYDVKM. The V and J ends lost 1 base and 6 bases respectively, with 10 bases between them. CDR3 amino acids: CASSLSYMGEQYF. The CDR3 bases are TGTGCCAGCAGTTTATCCTATATGGGCGAGCAGTACTTC.

The chain links TRBV27 to TRBJ2-7; 8 bases fit TRBD2. The CDR3 is made up of 15 amino acids. Trimming cost V 5 bases and J 3 bases; bases outside gene matches: 9. Germline V gene sequence: CDR1 MNHEY, CDR2 SMNVEV (reference sequence). The CDR3 loop is CASSTASGSLYEQYF. The CDR3 DNA sequence: TGTGCCAGCAGTACCGCAAGCGGGAGCCTCTACGAGCAGTACTTC.

This clone was seen only a few times. Other nucleotide sequences in the sample specify the same CDR3. The chain combines TRBV7-9 with TRBJ2-1; maybe TRBD1 (6 bases). The CDR3 sequence is 13 residues long. Germline CDR1 SEHNR, CDR2 FQNEAQ (reference sequence). V was trimmed by 0 bases and J by 7 bases, leaving 7 bases between them. The CDR3 coding sequence is TGTGCCAGCAGCTTAGCGCAGGGGAATGAGCAGTTCTTC. This encodes CASSLAQGNEQFF. The variable domain in full, completed from reference TRBV7-9 and TRBJ2-1, reads DTGVSQNPRHKITKRGQNVTFRCDPISEHNRLYWYRQTLGQGPEFLTYFQNEAQLEKSRLLSDRFSAERPKGSFSTLEIQRTEQGDSAMYLCASSLAQGNEQFFGPGTRLTVL.

J is TRBJ2-7 and V is TRBV4-1, with 9 bases matching TRBD1. Unmatched junction bases numbered 18, after V lost 6 bases and J lost 6 bases. Germline CDR1 is MGHRA and CDR2 is YSYEKL. The CDR3 is 17 amino acids. This CDR3 reads CASSHDPGTGRLGEQYF. CDR3 coding DNA: TGCGCCAGCAGTCACGACCCGGGGACAGGGAGGTTAGGCGAGCAGTACTTC.

This clone was observed a few times. The gene calls are TRBV29-1 and TRBJ2-7; 16 bases map to TRBD2. This CDR3 comprises 18 residues. The junction had 8 bases not matched to a gene; V was cut back by 3 bases and J by 0 bases. The V gene's germline CDR1 is SQVTM and CDR2 ANQGSEA. The CDR3 DNA reads as TGCAGCGTTGAGATAGAGGGACTAGCGGGAGGGCTCTCCTACGAGCAGTACTTC. Its translation is CSVEIEGLAGGLSYEQYF.

The rearrangement links TRBV30 to TRBJ2-7, with a tentative D call TRBD2 (6 bases). The V gene's germline CDR1 is GTSNPN and CDR2 SVGIG (reference sequence). With 1 base removed from V and 11 bases from J, the gap between germline ends came to 24 bases. The CDR3 consists of 15 residues. The CDR3 spells CAWSGGDSTLALEYF. The CDR3 bases are TGTGCCTGGAGTGGGGGGGACTCGACCCTTGCCCTTGAGTACTTC.

The chain uses TRBV19 and TRBJ2-1; possible D gene TRBD2, 5 bases. This CDR3 is 14 amino acids long. V was trimmed by 10 bases and J by 3 bases, leaving 16 bases between them. Looked up from germline, CDR1 is LNHDA and CDR2 is SQIVND (reference sequence). The CDR3 reads CATLEGGYYNEQFF. The DNA for the CDR3 is TGTGCCACACTTGAAGGAGGCTACTACAATGAGCAGTTCTTC.

The rearrangement uses TRBV4-2 and TRBJ2-5; D gene unclear. The last part of the DNA fits TRBJ2-7 better; the J call may be wrong. Germline lookup yields CDR1 LGHNA and CDR2 YNFKEQ. CDR3 length: 15 residues. CDR3 sequence: CASSQDGVRSYEQYF. The DNA for the CDR3 is TGTGCCAGCAGCCAAGATGGGGTTCGGTCCTACGAGCAGTACTTC.

The chain links TRBV4-1 to TRBJ1-1, with 7 bases matching TRBD1. The V segment lost 6 bases and the J segment 1 base; nucleotides outside the gene matches: 2. The CDR3 runs to 13 residues. CDR1 is MGHRA, CDR2 YSYEKL, per germline. This CDR3 is CASRRTGNTEAFF. The CDR3 region has the DNA TGCGCCAGCAGAAGGACAGGGAACACTGAAGCTTTCTTT.

As for this clone: This sample also contains other DNA sequences that code for the same CDR3. The J gene is TRBJ2-5, the V gene TRBV11-2, with D possibly called TRBD1 or TRBD2 (5 bases each). CDR3 length equals 13 residues. Deletions cut 5 bases from V and 1 base from J, with 8 bases between. Germline V gene lookup returns CDR1 SGHAT and CDR2 FQNNGV. The CDR3 loop is CASSRGRQETQYF. CDR3 in DNA: TGTGCCAGCAGCAGGGGACGCCAAGAGACCCAGTACTTC.

This chain connects TRBV13 to TRBJ2-7, with 7 bases matching TRBD2. The CDR3 runs 17 residues. The germline V gene has CDR1 PRHDT and CDR2 FYEKMQ (reference sequence). J was trimmed by 6 bases and V by 0 bases; bases with no gene match: 14. CDR3 nucleotides: TGTGCCAGCAGCTTAGGCTTCGCGGGAGACAAAGTATCCGAGCAGTACTTC. It codes for CASSLGFAGDKVSEQYF.

This rearrangement joins TRBV11-1 to TRBJ2-7, with D hard to call. Germline V gene sequence: CDR1 SGHAT, CDR2 FQDESV (reference sequence). Trimming took off 5 bases at V and 4 bases at J, with 12 bases between the two ends. The CDR3 extends over 13 amino acids. CDR3 coding DNA: TGTGCCAGCAGCCCCGGGTCTACGTACGAGCAGTACTTC. Residues: CASSPGSTYEQYF.

V gene TRBV13 combines with J gene TRBJ2-1; 7 nucleotides align to TRBD2. V dropped 4 bases and J dropped 5; count of bases not matched to a gene: 11. CDR3 size: 16 residues. Germline V gives CDR1 PRHDT, CDR2 FYEKMQ (reference sequence). In DNA, the CDR3 is TGTGCCAGCAGCTCGTCCCCAGGGACTACCGACAATGAGCAGTTCTTC. Translating gives CASSSSPGTTDNEQFF.

About this clone itself: This sample also contains other DNA sequences that code for the same CDR3. This chain links TRBV11-2 with TRBJ2-7, with D unclear. Trimming stripped 1 base from V and 4 bases from J, with 8 bases between. Germline V gene lookup returns CDR1 SGHAT and CDR2 FQNNGV. This CDR3 region has 13 residues. CDR3 bases: TGTGCCAGCAGCTTAGGCAGAATTTACGAGCAGTACTTC. Translation: CASSLGRIYEQYF.

V gene TRBV19 combines with J gene TRBJ1-1; TRBD1 matches 7 bases. Unmatched junction bases numbered 2, after V lost 6 bases and J lost 1 base. The CDR3 loop spans 13 amino acids. Looked up from germline, CDR1 is LNHDA and CDR2 is SQIVND (reference sequence). CDR3 region: CASRQGTNTEAFF. The CDR3 DNA reads TGTGCCAGTAGACAGGGGACGAACACTGAAGCTTTCTTT.

The chain couples TRBV7-6 to TRBJ2-2; 11 bases line up with TRBD1. Germline trimming cut 5 bases from V and 6 bases from J; bases unmatched to any gene: 11. This CDR3 has 17 amino acids. Per the germline V gene, CDR1 is SGHVS and CDR2 is FNYEAQ. DNA for the CDR3: TGTGCCAGCAGCCCAGGACAGGGGGCGCGAGTGGCCGGGGAGCTGTTTTTT. This gives the protein CASSPGQGARVAGELFF.

In its sample, this clone was seen once. This chain connects TRBV4-2 to TRBJ1-2, with TRBD1 matching over 9 bases. Germline loops: CDR1 LGHNA, CDR2 YNFKEQ. This CDR3 is built from 16 residues. J was trimmed by 3 bases and V by 3 bases; bases with no gene match: 8. The CDR3 DNA follows: TGTGCCAGCAGCCAGGACAGGGGAGGGCTTGACTATGGCTACACCTTC. Translation: CASSQDRGGLDYGYTF.